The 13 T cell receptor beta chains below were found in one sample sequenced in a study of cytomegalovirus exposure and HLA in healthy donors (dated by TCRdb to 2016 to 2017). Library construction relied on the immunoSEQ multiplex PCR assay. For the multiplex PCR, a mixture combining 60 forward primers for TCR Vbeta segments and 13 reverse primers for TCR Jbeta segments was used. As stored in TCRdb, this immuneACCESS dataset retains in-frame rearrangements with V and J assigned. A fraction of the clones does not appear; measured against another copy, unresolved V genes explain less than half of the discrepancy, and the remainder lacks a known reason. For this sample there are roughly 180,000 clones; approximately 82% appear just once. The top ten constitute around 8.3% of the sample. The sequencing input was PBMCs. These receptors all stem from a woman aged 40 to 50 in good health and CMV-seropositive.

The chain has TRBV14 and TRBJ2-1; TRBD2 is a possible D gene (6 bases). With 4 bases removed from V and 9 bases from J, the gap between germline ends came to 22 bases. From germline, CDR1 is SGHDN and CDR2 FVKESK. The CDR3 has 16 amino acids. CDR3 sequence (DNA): TGTGCCAGCAGCCGGACTTGGGACTCCCCTCGGCGTGAGCAGTTCTTC. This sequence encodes CASSRTWDSPRREQFF.

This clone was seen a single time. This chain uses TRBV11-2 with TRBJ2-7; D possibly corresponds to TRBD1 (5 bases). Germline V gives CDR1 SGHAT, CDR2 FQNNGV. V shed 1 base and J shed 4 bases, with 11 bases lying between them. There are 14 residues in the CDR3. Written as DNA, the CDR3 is TGTGCCAGCAGCTTAGCGCAGGGAAAATACGAGCAGTACTTC. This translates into CASSLAQGKYEQYF.

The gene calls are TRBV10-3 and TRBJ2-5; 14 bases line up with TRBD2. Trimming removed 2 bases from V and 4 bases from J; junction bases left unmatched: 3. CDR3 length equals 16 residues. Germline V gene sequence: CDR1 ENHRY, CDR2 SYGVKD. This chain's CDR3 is CAISEPGLAGGETQYF. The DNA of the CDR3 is TGTGCCATCAGTGAGCCAGGACTAGCGGGAGGAGAGACCCAGTACTTC.

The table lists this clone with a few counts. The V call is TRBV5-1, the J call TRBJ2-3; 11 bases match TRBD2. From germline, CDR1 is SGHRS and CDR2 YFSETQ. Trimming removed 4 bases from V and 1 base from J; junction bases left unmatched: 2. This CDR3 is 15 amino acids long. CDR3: CASSPGLAGTDTQYF. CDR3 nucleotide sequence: TGCGCCAGCAGCCCGGGACTAGCGGGCACAGATACGCAGTATTTT.

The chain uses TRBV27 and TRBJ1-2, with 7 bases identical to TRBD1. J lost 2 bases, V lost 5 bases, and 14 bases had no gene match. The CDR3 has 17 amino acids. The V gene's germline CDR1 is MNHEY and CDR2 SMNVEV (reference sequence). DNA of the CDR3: TGTGCCAGCAGTCCTCCCCGCCATGGACAGGAGAACTATGGCTACACCTTC. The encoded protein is CASSPPRHGQENYGYTF.

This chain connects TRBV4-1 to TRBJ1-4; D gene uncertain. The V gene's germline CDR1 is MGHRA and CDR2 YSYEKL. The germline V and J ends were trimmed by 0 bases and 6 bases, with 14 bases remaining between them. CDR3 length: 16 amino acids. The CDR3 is CASSQDVPTGYEKLFF. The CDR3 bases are TGCGCCAGCAGCCAAGACGTCCCCACCGGGTATGAAAAACTGTTTTTT.

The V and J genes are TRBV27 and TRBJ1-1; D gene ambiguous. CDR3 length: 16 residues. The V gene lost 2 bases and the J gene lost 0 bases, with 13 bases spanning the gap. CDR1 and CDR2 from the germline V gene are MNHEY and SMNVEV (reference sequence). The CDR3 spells CASSLHVRGLNTEAFF. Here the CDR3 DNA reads TGTGCCAGCAGTTTACACGTACGGGGTTTGAACACTGAAGCTTTCTTT.

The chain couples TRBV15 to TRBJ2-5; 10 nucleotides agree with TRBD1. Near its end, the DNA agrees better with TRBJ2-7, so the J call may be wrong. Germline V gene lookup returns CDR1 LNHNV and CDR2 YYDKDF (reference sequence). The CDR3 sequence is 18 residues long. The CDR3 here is CATSRAGTGELGSYEQYF. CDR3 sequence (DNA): TGTGCCACCAGCAGAGCCGGGACAGGGGAGTTAGGTTCCTACGAGCAGTACTTC.

The CDR3 protein is CASSPRLAGNTGELFF. The CDR3 DNA sequence: TGTGCCAGCAGCCCGCGACTAGCGGGGAACACCGGGGAGCTGTTTTTT. The genes are TRBV14 and TRBJ2-2; 10 nucleotides align to TRBD2. V was clipped by 4 bases and J by 1 base; unmatched bases: 3. This CDR3 has 16 residues. CDR1 and CDR2 (germline): SGHDN, FVKESK.

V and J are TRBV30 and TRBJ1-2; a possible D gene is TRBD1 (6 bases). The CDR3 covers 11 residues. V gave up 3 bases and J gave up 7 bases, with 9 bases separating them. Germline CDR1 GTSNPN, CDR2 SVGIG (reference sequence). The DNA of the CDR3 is TGTGCCTGGAGGGGGGCGCGTGGCTACACCTTC. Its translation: CAWRGARGYTF.

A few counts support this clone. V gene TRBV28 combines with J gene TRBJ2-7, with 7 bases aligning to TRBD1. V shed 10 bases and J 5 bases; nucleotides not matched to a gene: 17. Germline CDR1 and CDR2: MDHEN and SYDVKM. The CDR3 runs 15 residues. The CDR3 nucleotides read TGTGCCACAGAGGGGGCAGGGCCGAGCCCCCACGAGCAGTACTTC. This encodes CATEGAGPSPHEQYF.

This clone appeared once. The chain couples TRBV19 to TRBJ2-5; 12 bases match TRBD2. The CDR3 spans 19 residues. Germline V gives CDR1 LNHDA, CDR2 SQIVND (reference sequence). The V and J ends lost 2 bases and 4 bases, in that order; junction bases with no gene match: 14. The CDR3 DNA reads TGTGCCAGTAGTATAACTAGCGGGAGGCCCCGCGTTCCTTCAGAGACCCAGTACTTC. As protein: CASSITSGRPRVPSETQYF.

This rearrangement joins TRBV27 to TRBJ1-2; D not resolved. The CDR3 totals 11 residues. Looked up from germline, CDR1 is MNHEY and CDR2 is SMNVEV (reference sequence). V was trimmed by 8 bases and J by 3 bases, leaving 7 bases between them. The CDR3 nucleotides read TGTGCCAGCGGTCGAGACTATGGCTACACCTTC. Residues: CASGRDYGYTF.